The next 6 T cell receptor beta chains were all read from a single sample in a study of naive and memory T cell subsets. Their recognized antigens are unknown. Study findings and constraints: Possibly reflecting memory cells re-expressing CD45RA, a few larger clonotypes occurred in naive repertoires, especially CD8.

An equimolar mix of two oligonucleotides served as the beta constant-region primer for TRBC1 and TRBC2. Four rounds of PCR amplified the ligated cDNA using nested alpha and beta constant-region primers plus SP2. One entry per CDR3 protein, called by TCRdb with MiXCR from the UMI-ligation and nested PCR reads. This table holds approximately 90,000 distinct CDR3 sequences, about 11% found once. Sequenced input: naive CD4+ T cells from blood. These receptors all come from a human donor in good health.

The table lists this clonotype with a few counts. This chain joins TRBV6-6 and TRBJ2-7; D uncertain. The V end lost 6 bases, the J end lost 5 bases, and 14 bases lay between the germline ends. Germline CDR1 is MNHNY and CDR2 is SVGAGI (reference sequence). The CDR3 loop spans 13 amino acids. The CDR3 DNA is TGTGCCAGCAGAGAGGCTGGGAAGAACGAGCAGTACTTC. This codes for CASREAGKNEQYF.

This chain joins TRBV20-1 and TRBJ2-1, with TRBD1 identical over 8 bases. Germline loops: CDR1 DFQATT, CDR2 SNEGSKA (reference sequence). Trimming cost V 4 bases and J 3 bases; bases outside gene matches: 8. The CDR3 length is 15 residues. The CDR3 spells CSATPADRDYNEQFF. CDR3 nucleotide sequence: TGCAGTGCTACCCCCGCGGACAGGGACTACAATGAGCAGTTCTTC.

The chain employs TRBV20-1 and TRBJ2-5; D is uncertain. The CDR3 sequence is 13 residues long. V lost 3 bases, J lost 7 bases, and 15 bases lay in between. In germline, CDR1 is DFQATT, CDR2 SNEGSKA (reference sequence). CDR3 in DNA: TGCAGTGCTAGCGTGGTTGAAGGCGGGACCCAGTACTTC. Protein: CSASVVEGGTQYF.

V usage is TRBV6-2 or TRBV6-3 and J usage is TRBJ2-1; D gene uncertain. The CDR3 extends over 13 amino acids. Per the germline V gene, CDR1 is MNHEY and CDR2 is SVGEGT. Trimming removed 5 bases at V and 6 bases at J, with 11 bases between. The CDR3 sequence: CASSPGLANEQFF. The CDR3 DNA follows: TGTGCCAGCAGTCCTGGCTTGGCCAATGAGCAGTTCTTC.

This clonotype was detected many times. This chain links TRBV29-1 with TRBJ2-7; D gene uncertain. The CDR3 is 14 residues long. Germline values: CDR1 SQVTM, CDR2 ANQGSEA. Trimming removed 5 bases at V and 0 bases at J, with 14 bases between. The CDR3 nucleotides are TGCAGCGTTCCCGGACCGATGAGCTCCTACGAGCAGTACTTC. Protein product: CSVPGPMSSYEQYF.

The chain uses TRBV5-1 and TRBJ2-5; TRBD1 matches at 8 bases. From germline, CDR1 is SGHRS and CDR2 YFSETQ. Trimming cost V 3 bases and J 5 bases; bases outside gene matches: 9. This CDR3 comprises 15 residues. In nucleotides, the CDR3 is TGCGCCAGCAGCTCCCAGGGACAGGCCCTGGAGACCCAGTACTTC. Translation: CASSSQGQALETQYF.